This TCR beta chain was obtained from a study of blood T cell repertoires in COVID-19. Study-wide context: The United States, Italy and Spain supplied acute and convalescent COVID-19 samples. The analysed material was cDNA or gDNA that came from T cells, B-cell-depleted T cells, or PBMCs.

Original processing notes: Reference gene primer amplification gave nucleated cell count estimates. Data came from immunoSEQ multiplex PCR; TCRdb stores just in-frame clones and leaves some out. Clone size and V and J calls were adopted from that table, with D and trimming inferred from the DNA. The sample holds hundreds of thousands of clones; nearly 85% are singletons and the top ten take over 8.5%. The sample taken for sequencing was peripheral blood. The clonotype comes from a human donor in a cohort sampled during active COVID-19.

The CDR3: CSASRFSGRTDTQYF. Written as DNA, the CDR3 is TGCAGTGCTAGTAGGTTTAGCGGGAGAACAGATACGCAGTATTTT. The chain has TRBV20-1 and TRBJ2-3, with 9 nucleotides matching TRBD2. The germline gives CDR1 DFQATT, CDR2 SNEGSKA (reference sequence). The CDR3 spans 15 residues. Trimming cost V 3 bases and J 3 bases; bases outside gene matches: 7.